Each of the 27 T cell receptor beta chains below was sequenced from the same sample in a study of cytomegalovirus exposure and HLA in healthy donors (dated by TCRdb to the late 2010s). Libraries were prepared through the immunoSEQ multiplex PCR assay. A mixture of 60 forward primers for TCR Vbeta segments and 13 reverse primers for TCR Jbeta segments was used in the multiplex PCR. Drawn from immuneACCESS, this table holds only the in-frame rearrangements with V and J called that TCRdb kept. Clones are partly lost; checked studies trace under half to an unresolved V gene and leave the rest unexplained. The sample table holds 210,000 or so clones, of which around four fifths were seen once. The ten largest clones take up approximately 0.47% of the sample. The sequenced sample consisted of PBMCs. The source is a boy aged 5-17 years in good health and CMV-seronegative.

V gene TRBV30 combines with J gene TRBJ2-5; 12 nucleotides align to TRBD2. V trimming: 0 bases; J trimming: 5 bases; junction bases outside the gene matches: 10. The germline CDR1 and CDR2 sequences are GTSNPN and SVGIG (reference sequence). This CDR3 is built from 17 residues. In DNA, the CDR3 is TGTGCCTGGAGTGTGCGTCGGGCTAGCGGGAGGGGTGAGACCCAGTACTTC. Protein sequence: CAWSVRRASGRGETQYF.

In this sample, this clone turned up once. The chain's CDR3 is CASSPSGLYNEQFF. The CDR3 DNA reads TGTGCCAGCAGCCCCAGCGGGCTTTACAATGAGCAGTTCTTC. The V call is TRBV7-9, the J call TRBJ2-1; weak D call: TRBD2 (6 bases). Deletions cut 5 bases from V and 4 bases from J, with 12 bases between. Germline loops: CDR1 SEHNR, CDR2 FQNEAQ (reference sequence). CDR3 length: 14 residues.

The J gene is TRBJ1-1, the V gene TRBV11-2; no firm D call. The CDR3 consists of 14 residues. V was shortened by 5 bases and J by 4 bases, with 14 bases between the two germline ends. CDR1 and CDR2 from the germline V gene are SGHAT and FQNNGV. The CDR3 loop is CASSPHQVPTEAFF. The CDR3 DNA reads as TGTGCCAGCAGCCCACATCAGGTGCCCACTGAAGCTTTCTTT.

The chain uses TRBV7-8 and TRBJ2-1, with D possibly being TRBD2 (5 bases). Trimming took off 8 bases at V and 1 base at J, with 15 bases between the two ends. The CDR3 spans 15 residues. Germline V gene sequence: CDR1 SGHVS, CDR2 FQNEAQ. The CDR3, as DNA: TGTGCCAGCGCCCCGGGGAGAGGGTCCTACAATGAGCAGTTCTTC. This encodes CASAPGRGSYNEQFF.

V gene TRBV11-3 combines with J gene TRBJ2-5; tentatively, D is TRBD2 (5 bases). CDR1 is SGHNT and CDR2 is YENEEA in the germline V gene. The CDR3 covers 15 residues. V lost 4 bases, J lost 4 bases, and 16 bases lay in between. The CDR3 sequence: CASSSTSRRGETQYF. In DNA, the CDR3 is TGTGCCAGCAGCTCGACATCCCGCCGGGGAGAGACCCAGTACTTC.

This rearrangement joins TRBV14 to TRBJ2-7; TRBD2 aligns across 8 bases. Germline V gene lookup returns CDR1 SGHDN and CDR2 FVKESK. V trimming: 1 base; J trimming: 3 bases; junction bases outside the gene matches: 5. The CDR3 contains 15 residues. The CDR3 is CASSQVKREYYEQYF. The DNA of the CDR3 is TGTGCCAGCAGCCAAGTTAAGCGGGAGTACTACGAGCAGTACTTC. Complete variable domain (other parts from reference TRBV14 and TRBJ2-7): EAGVTQFPSHSVIEKGQTVTLRCDPISGHDNLYWYRRVMGKEIKFLLHFVKESKQDESGMPNNRFLAERTGGTYSTLKVQPAELEDSGVYFCASSQVKREYYEQYFGPGTRLTVT.

The chain is built from TRBV7-9 and TRBJ2-3; perhaps TRBD2 as D (5 bases). V was clipped by 3 bases and J by 6 bases, with 16 bases between them. CDR3 size: 15 residues. The germline V gene encodes CDR1 SEHNR and CDR2 FQNEAQ (reference sequence). DNA of the CDR3: TGTGCCAGCAGCTTCCAACCTACCCGCGGGGATACGCAGTATTTT. Its protein is CASSFQPTRGDTQYF.

The chain couples TRBV4-1 to TRBJ2-3, with TRBD2 identical over 8 bases. This CDR3 contains 15 residues. V lost 4 bases and J lost 2; bases outside the gene matches: 5. Germline V lookup: CDR1 MGHRA, CDR2 YSYEKL. CDR3 nucleotide sequence: TGCGCCAGCAGCCTGATAGCGGGGCACACAGATACGCAGTATTTT. It encodes CASSLIAGHTDTQYF.

This clone appeared a few times. The chain has TRBV27 and TRBJ2-2; the D gene is possibly TRBD1 (6 bases). The CDR3 runs 13 residues. Trimming cost V 6 bases and J 6 bases, with 11 bases left between them. Germline CDR1 is MNHEY and CDR2 is SMNVEV (reference sequence). The CDR3 bases are TGTGCCAGCAGACAGGGATGGGCCGGGGAGCTGTTTTTT. This sequence encodes CASRQGWAGELFF.

This clone was seen only a few times. The chain joins TRBV7-2 to TRBJ2-7; 9 bases match TRBD2. This CDR3 has 16 residues. V dropped 4 bases and J dropped 3; count of bases not matched to a gene: 10. CDR1 is SGHTA and CDR2 is FQGNSA in the germline V gene. The CDR3 coding sequence is TGTGCCAGCAGCTCACCCCTCGGGACTAGCCGCTACGAGCAGTACTTC. Translated: CASSSPLGTSRYEQYF.

The chain uses TRBV30 and TRBJ1-6; 9 bases match TRBD1. CDR1 and CDR2 from the germline V gene are GTSNPN and SVGIG (reference sequence). The CDR3 covers 14 residues. After removal of 4 bases from V and 11 bases from J, the junction contained 9 bases not matched to a gene. DNA for the CDR3: TGTGCCTGGATCTCCAGACAGGGGGAAACACCCCTCCACTTT. Residues: CAWISRQGETPLHF.

This rearrangement joins TRBV5-1 to TRBJ1-2; perhaps TRBD1 as D (6 bases). The CDR3 is made up of 14 amino acids. CDR1 is SGHRS, CDR2 YFSETQ, per germline. The ends were cut back, 1 base at V and 2 bases at J, with 9 bases in the middle. DNA for the CDR3: TGCGCCAGCAGCTTGTTAGGACAGAACTATGGCTACACCTTC. It codes for CASSLLGQNYGYTF.

The rearrangement links TRBV27 to TRBJ2-7; D may be TRBD1 (6 bases). Trimming removed 3 bases from V and 6 bases from J, with 12 bases in between. The CDR3 totals 13 residues. Germline CDR1 MNHEY, CDR2 SMNVEV (reference sequence). CDR3 sequence (DNA): TGTGCCAGCAGTTTCTTCACAGGGAGCGAGCAGTACTTC. Translation gives CASSFFTGSEQYF.

The chain is built from TRBV10-2 and TRBJ2-2; D is unresolved. CDR3 size: 13 residues. CDR1 is WSHSY, CDR2 SAAADI, per germline. Trimming took off 9 bases at V and 7 bases at J, with 15 bases between the two ends. The CDR3 DNA reads TGCGCCAGTTCAATGCGAGCTAGCGGGGAGCTGTTTTTT. The encoded protein is CASSMRASGELFF.

This clone has a single count. The chain joins TRBV10-3 to TRBJ2-7; 15 bases are a match to TRBD2. Germline V CDR1 and CDR2: ENHRY, SYGVKD. The CDR3 runs to 16 residues. The V and J ends lost 6 bases and 2 bases, in that order; junction bases with no gene match: 5. The CDR3 DNA sequence: TGTGCCATCAGACCGGGACTAGCGGGGGGCACCTACGAGCAGTACTTC. Translating it yields CAIRPGLAGGTYEQYF.

The chain is built from TRBV10-3 and TRBJ2-7; 9 bases match TRBD2. V gave up 0 bases and J gave up 4 bases; unmatched junction bases: 16. CDR1 ENHRY and CDR2 SYGVKD come from the germline V gene. The CDR3 sequence is 19 residues long. CDR3 in DNA: TGTGCCATCAGTGAGTCGGAGTTCTTACGCGGGAGGGTCCCTTACGAGCAGTACTTC. Amino acid sequence: CAISESEFLRGRVPYEQYF.

The J gene is TRBJ2-7, the V gene TRBV20-1; unclear D gene. V was trimmed by 6 bases and J by 3 bases, leaving 9 bases between them. The CDR3 covers 11 residues. Looked up from germline, CDR1 is DFQATT and CDR2 is SNEGSKA (reference sequence). CDR3 sequence reads: CSAAKSYEQYF. The CDR3 nucleotides are TGCAGTGCCGCGAAGAGCTACGAGCAGTACTTC.

The genes are TRBV19 and TRBJ1-2, with 7 bases matching TRBD1. The length of the CDR3 is 12 residues. The V and J ends lost 7 bases and 6 bases, in that order; junction bases with no gene match: 5. CDR1 is LNHDA and CDR2 is SQIVND in the germline V gene (reference sequence). CDR3: CASNDRVDGYTF. CDR3 nucleotide sequence: TGTGCCAGTAACGACAGGGTGGATGGCTACACCTTC. Full variable domain (remainder filled in from reference TRBV19 and TRBJ1-2): DGGITQSPKYLFRKEGQNVTLSCEQNLNHDAMYWYRQDPGQGLRLIYYSQIVNDFQKGDIAEGYSVSREKKESFPLTVTSAQKNPTAFYLCASNDRVDGYTFGSGTRLTVV.

V gene TRBV27 combines with J gene TRBJ1-5; TRBD1 aligns across 7 bases. Germline loops: CDR1 MNHEY, CDR2 SMNVEV (reference sequence). J lost 7 bases, V lost 0 bases, and 6 bases had no gene match. This CDR3 is 15 amino acids long. This chain's CDR3 is CASSLSGGGRQPQHF. Written as DNA, the CDR3 is TGTGCCAGCAGTTTATCAGGAGGGGGCAGGCAGCCCCAGCATTTT.

Worth noting for this clone: The sample holds other DNA sequences that translate to the same CDR3. The gene calls are TRBV5-1 and TRBJ2-1, with TRBD2 identical over 12 bases. Germline V gene data show CDR1 as SGHRS and CDR2 as YFSETQ. Unmatched junction bases numbered 5, after V lost 3 bases and J lost 7 bases. The CDR3 length is 15 residues. CDR3 sequence (DNA): TGCGCCAGCAGCTCTCTAGCGGGGGGGCCAAATGAGCAGTTCTTC. It codes for CASSSLAGGPNEQFF.

The chain uses TRBV5-4 and TRBJ2-6, with a tentative D call TRBD1 (5 bases). CDR1 and CDR2 (germline): SGHNT, YYREEE (reference sequence). Trimming took off 5 bases at V and 3 bases at J, with 12 bases between the two ends. This CDR3 comprises 15 residues. CDR3 nucleotides: TGTGCCAGCAGAAGGGGTGGCGGTGGGGCCAACGTCCTGACTTTC. This sequence encodes CASRRGGGGANVLTF.

The V and J genes are TRBV11-2 and TRBJ2-3, with 11 nucleotides matching TRBD2. CDR1 and CDR2 from the germline V gene are SGHAT and FQNNGV. The CDR3 totals 17 residues. The J segment lost 3 bases and the V segment lost 1 base, leaving 6 bases of the junction unmatched. The chain's CDR3 is CASSLGLLAGGTDTQYF. CDR3 DNA sequence: TGTGCCAGCAGCTTAGGGCTTCTAGCGGGGGGAACAGATACGCAGTATTTT.

This clone was seen just once. The chain couples TRBV19 to TRBJ2-7, with 7 positions matching TRBD1. The germline V gene encodes CDR1 LNHDA and CDR2 SQIVND (reference sequence). V lost 11 bases, J lost 0 bases, and 7 bases stayed unmatched. The length of the CDR3 is 13 residues. The DNA of the CDR3 is TGTGCCTACTCGGGACAGACCTCCTACGAGCAGTACTTC. It is translated as CAYSGQTSYEQYF.

This clone was detected only a few times. The rearrangement joins TRBV5-1 to TRBJ2-1; 11 bases map to TRBD1. Germline assignment: CDR1 SGHRS and CDR2 YFSETQ. There are 16 residues in the CDR3. V dropped 4 bases and J dropped 5; count of bases not matched to a gene: 8. The DNA for the CDR3 is TGCGCCAGCAGCCGCGGGGGGACAGGGGGGAACAATGAGCAGTTCTTC. It translates to CASSRGGTGGNNEQFF.

V and J are TRBV6-5 and TRBJ1-2; no definite D call. The germline gives CDR1 MNHEY, CDR2 SVGAGI. This CDR3 region has 10 residues. V was cut by 5 bases and J by 8 bases, with 6 bases left in between. The CDR3 sequence is CASSSPGYTF. CDR3 coding DNA: TGTGCCAGCAGTAGCCCAGGCTACACCTTC.

The rearrangement links TRBV5-6 to TRBJ2-7; D is ambiguous. The CDR3 is 14 amino acids. CDR1 is SGHDT and CDR2 is YYEEEE in the germline V gene. Trimming removed 3 bases at V and 1 base at J, with 11 bases between. CDR3 in amino acids: CASSWVARSYEQYF. DNA of the CDR3: TGTGCCAGCAGCTGGGTGGCTAGATCCTACGAGCAGTACTTC. Full variable domain (outside the CDR3, taken from reference TRBV5-6 and TRBJ2-7): DAGVTQSPTHLIKTRGQQVTLRCSPKSGHDTVSWYQQALGQGPQFIFQYYEEEERQRGNFPDRFSGHQFPNYSSELNVNALLLGDSALYLCASSWVARSYEQYFGPGTRLTVT.

V usage is TRBV2 and J usage is TRBJ1-1; D might be TRBD1 (6 bases). Trimming removed 3 bases from V and 0 bases from J, with 20 bases in between. The CDR3 covers 18 residues. CDR1 and CDR2 from the germline V gene are SNHLY and FYNNEI. The CDR3 spells CASSDMGRGVSMNTEAFF. CDR3 sequence (DNA): TGTGCCAGCAGTGATATGGGCAGGGGTGTGAGTATGAACACTGAAGCTTTCTTT.